The rows below give T cell receptor beta chains drawn from one sample of a study of OX40 agonist ivuxolimab in advanced cancers. The repertoire was sequenced with immunoSEQ multiplex PCR; TCRdb's copy has only in-frame clones and lacks some. The sample consists of about 69,000 clones, approximately 93% of them appearing once. The input for sequencing was CD4+ or CD8+ T cells sorted from blood, taken in a trial of the OX40 agonist ivuxolimab. Receptors were obtained from an adult with an advanced solid tumor such as melanoma, head and neck, liver or kidney cancer. Each CDR3 is given with its conserved first and last residue. Fields, in order: J gene, D gene, clone size, V gene, CDR3 DNA, CDR3 protein. The D gene is left open where the match is weak. A row's size may be missing; if present it is once, few, many or a size class.

TRBJ2-3 | . | once | TRBV7-3 | TGTGCCAGCAGCTTATCGCACATCACAGATACGCAGTATTTT | CASSLSHITDTQYF
TRBJ2-5 | TRBD1 | . | TRBV29-1 | TGCAGCGTGGCGGGGACAGGGCGGGAAGAGACCCAGTACTTC | CSVAGTGREETQYF
TRBJ1-1 | . | . | TRBV4-2 | TGTGCCAGCAGCCATGGGGTGGAGGAAGCTTTCTTT | CASSHGVEEAFF
TRBJ2-7 | . | . | TRBV28 | TGTGCCAGCAGGCTAGGGATACAGGGGACTACCTACGAGCAGTACTTC | CASRLGIQGTTYEQYF
TRBJ1-5 | . | . | TRBV5-8 | TGTGCCAGCAGCGTGCGGGGCACCTTTGGCAATCAGCCCCAGCATTTT | CASSVRGTFGNQPQHF
TRBJ1-2 | . | . | TRBV7-3 | TGTGCCAGCAGCTTGGGACCGATCCTTAACTATGGCTACACCTTC | CASSLGPILNYGYTF
TRBJ2-7 | . | once | TRBV6-1 | TGTGCCAGCAGCATTACCGGGACACTCTACGAGCAGTACTTC | CASSITGTLYEQYF
TRBJ2-3 | . | few | TRBV28 | TGTGCCAGCAGCTTATTCGATAGGGGGATAGCGCAGTATTTT | CASSLFDRGIAQYF
TRBJ2-5 | TRBD2 | . | TRBV19 | TGTGCCAGTAGTCTGGGTAGCGGGAGGGAGACCCAGTACTTC | CASSLGSGRETQYF
TRBJ2-2 | . | . | TRBV6-4 | TGTGCCAGCACAGACGGGAGCACCGGGGAGCTGTTTTTT | CASTDGSTGELFF
TRBJ2-1 | . | . | TRBV29-1 | TGCAGCGTCCCGCGACCGTACAATGAGCAGTTCTTC | CSVPRPYNEQFF
TRBJ2-5 | TRBD2 | . | TRBV5-1 | TGCGCCAGCAGCCCGGCCGGGACTAGCGGGAGGAAAGAGACCCAGTACTTC | CASSPAGTSGRKETQYF
TRBJ2-1 | . | . | TRBV5-1 | TGCGCCAGCAGCCCTGGGGGTACGGGATTAAGTGAGCAGTTCTTC | CASSPGGTGLSEQFF
TRBJ1-3 | TRBD1 | . | TRBV6-5 | TGTGCCAGCAGATCCGGGACAGGGGGAAACACCATATATTTT | CASRSGTGGNTIYF
TRBJ2-7 | . | . | TRBV29-1 | TGCAGCGTTGGGGGACATACGTACGAGCAGTACTTC | CSVGGHTYEQYF
TRBJ2-5 | TRBD2 | . | TRBV2 | TGTGCCAGCAGTGAAAAACCGGGACTAGCGGCGGAGACCCAGTACTTC | CASSEKPGLAAETQYF
TRBJ2-1 | . | . | TRBV7-7 | TGTGCCAGCAGCTTGCAAGCTATAGGACTCGGTGAGCAGTTCTTC | CASSLQAIGLGEQFF
TRBJ2-3 | . | . | TRBV10-2 | TGCGCCAGCAGTCCGGGACGGACCACAGATACGCAGTATTTT | CASSPGRTTDTQYF
TRBJ1-4 | TRBD1 | . | TRBV7-7 | TGTGCCAGCAGCTTCGGACAGGGGAATAATGAAAAACTGTTTTTT | CASSFGQGNNEKLFF
TRBJ2-2 | . | . | TRBV9 | TGTGCCAGCAGCGGTGCTAGCGCGAACACCGGGGAGCTGTTTTTT | CASSGASANTGELFF
TRBJ2-3 | TRBD1 | once | TRBV7-9 | TGTGCCAGCAGCCCTCCGGGACAGGGGTTACTCACAGATACGCAGTATTTT | CASSPPGQGLLTDTQYF
TRBJ1-5 | TRBD1 | . | TRBV2 | TGTGCCAGCAAAATCGACAGGGGGGGAGGCAATCAGCCCCAGCATTTT | CASKIDRGGGNQPQHF
TRBJ2-4 | . | . | TRBV28 | TGTGCCAGCAGTAGCATAATTAGACGGGCCAAAAACATTCAGTACTTC | CASSSIIRRAKNIQYF
TRBJ2-7 | . | few | TRBV7-8 | TGTGCCAGCAGCTTACGCGTACTGCAGGCCTACGAGCAGTACTTC | CASSLRVLQAYEQYF
TRBJ1-5 | . | . | TRBV28 | TGTGCCAGCACTTCAGGGAATCAGCCCCAGCATTTT | CASTSGNQPQHF
TRBJ1-2 | . | . | TRBV19 | TGTGCCAGCTGGGGGGCGCGGCAACCTGGCTACACCTTC | CASWGARQPGYTF
TRBJ1-2 | TRBD1 | once | TRBV19 | TGTGCCAGTAGTAACCGGGACAGGGGGGTCTATGGCTACACCTTC | CASSNRDRGVYGYTF
TRBJ2-2 | . | . | TRBV21-1 | TGTGCCAGCAGCAATGCTCTCCTAGCGGGGTCTACTACCGGGGAGCTGTTTTTT | CASSNALLAGSTTGELFF